The following is a TCR beta chain sequence with its context. Its antigen is undetermined. The data belong to a study of cytomegalovirus exposure and HLA in healthy donors. Study-level points and caveats: DRB1 had the most TCR associations and HLA-C the fewest, a later analysis found, with rates varying by HLA locus.

13 Jbeta primers and 60 Vbeta primers were used for the PCR. Sequencing used immunoSEQ multiplex PCR; TCRdb keeps in-frame clones, though not all of them. The sample has roughly 220,000 clones, 70% seen once. CDR3 size: 18 residues. V dropped 5 bases and J dropped 9 bases, with 30 bases sitting between them. Germline V gene data show CDR1 as SGHAT and CDR2 as FQNNGV. Healthy donors of bone marrow made up the group. Material: PBMCs. This receptor was identified in a man in his forties or fifties in good health and CMV-seropositive. The chain links TRBV11-2 to TRBJ2-3, with D possibly matching TRBD2 (7 bases). In nucleotides, the CDR3 is TGTGCCAGCAGCATTGCCCCATCGGGGGGCGCATATTCATTCACGCAGTATTTT. Its translation: CASSIAPSGGAYSFTQYF.